A single sample gave rise to the 29 T cell receptor beta chains below, sequenced in a study of blood T cells in healthy people across ages. The second PCR ran about 6 to 11 cycles with a sample-barcoded 5' primer and J-beta primers. From the 5' RACE reads, TCRdb called clonotypes with MiXCR, one entry per CDR3 protein. Seen here are 1.5 million to 2 million distinct CDR3 sequences, less than 50% observed once, and the top ten hold less than 2.5%. The sequenced sample was blood. Source of these receptors: a woman aged 40 to 50 in good health.

The chain uses TRBV29-1 and TRBJ2-5; D is unclear. The length of the CDR3 is 13 residues. Germline V gene lookup returns CDR1 SQVTM and CDR2 ANQGSEA. Trimming stripped 0 bases from V and 1 base from J, with 6 bases between. In DNA form, the CDR3 reads TGCAGCGTTGAAGAGAGGTTCCAAGAGACCCAGTACTTC. This encodes CSVEERFQETQYF.

About this clonotype: One junction end disagrees with the germline gene, perhaps due to a read error. Here the CDR3 reads CTSSYSGTRTDTQYF. For the CDR3, the DNA is TGTACCAGCAGTTACTCAGGGACTAGAACAGATACGCAGTATTTT. The genes are TRBV6-5 and TRBJ2-3; the match to TRBD2 covers 8 bases. This CDR3 comprises 15 residues. Per the germline V gene, CDR1 is MNHEY and CDR2 is SVGAGI.

V and J are TRBV29-1 and TRBJ2-3; 7 bases align to TRBD1. From germline, CDR1 is SQVTM and CDR2 ANQGSEA. This CDR3 region has 12 residues. V lost 8 bases and J lost 2; bases outside the gene matches: 4. CDR3 in amino acids: CSLGQNTDTQYF. The CDR3 nucleotides are TGCAGCTTGGGACAGAACACAGATACGCAGTATTTT.

This clonotype was counted between two and nine times. CDR3 sequence: CASTGVSSYEQYF. The CDR3 nucleotides are TGTGCCAGCACAGGGGTAAGCTCCTACGAGCAGTACTTC. The chain recombines TRBV28 with TRBJ2-7; D is perhaps TRBD1 (6 bases). The CDR3 extends over 13 amino acids. The V and J ends lost 7 bases and 0 bases respectively, with 10 bases between them. Germline V gene sequence: CDR1 MDHEN, CDR2 SYDVKM.

The V call is TRBV7-2, the J call TRBJ1-2; TRBD1 might be the D (5 bases). Germline V gives CDR1 SGHTA, CDR2 FQGNSA. V was pared by 5 bases and J by 0 bases, with 13 bases between. The CDR3 is made up of 15 amino acids. CDR3 sequence (DNA): TGTGCCAGCAGCCCGACAGCCCAGACTAACTATGGCTACACCTTC. Its protein product is CASSPTAQTNYGYTF.

This chain links TRBV25-1 with TRBJ2-5; TRBD2 is a possible D gene (7 bases). The CDR3 extends over 14 amino acids. Germline-derived CDR1 and CDR2 are MGHDK and SYGVNS. The V end lost 8 bases, the J end lost 5 bases, and 18 bases lay between the germline ends. The CDR3 sequence is CASSEGGRRETQYF. The DNA for the CDR3 is TGTGCCAGCTCTGAGGGGGGGCGCCGGGAGACCCAGTACTTC.

The chain's CDR3 is CSVEGEGIYNEQFF. In nucleotides, the CDR3 is TGCAGCGTTGAAGGCGAGGGGATCTACAATGAGCAGTTCTTC. The V call is TRBV29-1, the J call TRBJ2-1; D is tentatively TRBD1 or TRBD2 (5 bases each). Trimming took off 1 base at V and 3 bases at J, with 10 bases between the two ends. The CDR3 spans 14 residues. Germline V gives CDR1 SQVTM, CDR2 ANQGSEA.

The rearrangement joins TRBV29-1 to TRBJ2-1; D gene uncertain. CDR1 is SQVTM, CDR2 ANQGSEA, per germline. The CDR3 extends over 11 amino acids. V was shortened by 3 bases and J by 9 bases, with 9 bases between the two germline ends. In DNA form, the CDR3 reads TGCAGCGTTGAGCCGGACCTTGAGCAGTTCTTC. Translated: CSVEPDLEQFF.

This clonotype was recorded a few times. The V gene is TRBV7-9, the J gene TRBJ1-6; 7 bases agree with TRBD1. Germline V lookup: CDR1 SEHNR, CDR2 FQNEAQ (reference sequence). The CDR3 consists of 13 residues. J lost 5 bases, V lost 7 bases, and 2 bases had no gene match. The CDR3 spells CASTDRDNSPLHF. CDR3 bases: TGTGCCAGCACCGACAGGGATAATTCACCCCTCCACTTT. The full variable domain, completed using reference TRBV7-9 and TRBJ1-6, is DTGVSQNPRHKITKRGQNVTFRCDPISEHNRLYWYRQTLGQGPEFLTYFQNEAQLEKSRLLSDRFSAERPKGSFSTLEIQRTEQGDSAMYLCASTDRDNSPLHFGNGTRLTVT.

The CDR3 sequence is CASSSRLAGKRNEQFF. CDR3 nucleotide sequence: TGCGCCAGCAGCTCTCGACTAGCGGGGAAGAGAAATGAGCAGTTCTTC. This sequence joins TRBV5-1 and TRBJ2-1; 11 bases align to TRBD2. Losses at the gene ends were 3 bases for V and 7 bases for J; bases not matched to a gene: 9. Germline V lookup: CDR1 SGHRS, CDR2 YFSETQ. The length of the CDR3 is 16 residues.

Comment on this clonotype: One end of the junction does not line up with germline, which may come from a read error. The V gene is TRBV6-4, the J gene TRBJ2-3, with a possible D match to TRBD1 (5 bases). The CDR3 runs 14 residues. Per germline, CDR1 MRHNA and CDR2 SNTAGT. The CDR3 is CTSRQSVNTDTQYF. The CDR3 coding sequence is TGTACCAGCCGACAGTCCGTTAACACAGATACGCAGTATTTT.

The chain carries TRBV28 and TRBJ2-7; D might be TRBD1 or TRBD2, each matching 6 bases. The CDR3 sequence is 15 residues long. V lost 2 bases and J lost 3, with 14 bases in between. Per germline, CDR1 MDHEN and CDR2 SYDVKM. The CDR3 DNA sequence: TGTGCCAGCAGTTTAGGAGGGGGACTGTTCTACGAGCAGTACTTC. Its protein is CASSLGGGLFYEQYF.

The chain couples TRBV12-3 or TRBV12-4 to TRBJ2-1, with D hard to call. The V end was cut by 5 bases, the J end by 10 bases, with 21 bases between. The CDR3 extends over 15 amino acids. The CDR3 DNA reads TGTGCCAGCAGTCCATACCAGGACGTACTGGGGGAGCAGTTCTTC. It yields the protein CASSPYQDVLGEQFF.

The chain's CDR3 is CASSRQGRGQETQYF. The CDR3 DNA reads TGCGCCAGCAGCCGACAGGGGAGAGGTCAAGAGACCCAGTACTTC. The genes are TRBV5-1 and TRBJ2-5, with TRBD1 matching over 8 bases. The V gene's germline CDR1 is SGHRS and CDR2 YFSETQ. The CDR3 is 15 amino acids. V dropped 4 bases and J dropped 2; count of bases not matched to a gene: 7.

The genes are TRBV25-1 and TRBJ1-1; D uncertain. CDR1 and CDR2 from the germline V gene are MGHDK and SYGVNS. The CDR3 sequence is 14 residues long. V was trimmed by 0 bases and J by 1 base, leaving 6 bases between them. The DNA for the CDR3 is TGTGCCAGCAGTGAATACGGAAGGAACACTGAAGCTTTCTTT. It translates to CASSEYGRNTEAFF.

This chain connects TRBV2 to TRBJ2-4; the D is unclear. Between the trimmed V and J ends, which lost 4 bases and 0 bases, there was a span of 13 bases. The CDR3 runs 16 residues. Germline V CDR1 and CDR2: SNHLY, FYNNEI. CDR3 DNA: TGTGCCAGCAGTGTTTGGGCGGAAATAGCCAAAAACATTCAGTACTTC. Amino acid sequence: CASSVWAEIAKNIQYF.

This clonotype has just a few counts. The V gene is TRBV15, the J gene TRBJ1-2, with 7 bases matching TRBD1. V shed 4 bases and J 8 bases; nucleotides not matched to a gene: 7. CDR1 and CDR2 (germline): LNHNV, YYDKDF (reference sequence). The CDR3 consists of 13 residues. As DNA, the CDR3 is TGTGCCACCAGCACCGACAGGGTTGGAGGCTACACCTTC. Amino acid sequence: CATSTDRVGGYTF.

This clonotype was detected only a few times. The chain links TRBV20-1 to TRBJ2-3; D remains unclear. CDR3 length: 14 amino acids. V was pared by 2 bases and J by 2 bases, with 11 bases between. Germline V gene lookup returns CDR1 DFQATT and CDR2 SNEGSKA (reference sequence). The chain's CDR3 is CSARSPPPTDTQYF. DNA for the CDR3: TGCAGTGCTAGATCGCCCCCCCCCACAGATACGCAGTATTTT.

V and J are TRBV11-2 and TRBJ2-5; D assignment may be TRBD1 or TRBD2 (6 bases each). Matching the DNA end better, TRBJ2-7 makes the J call doubtful. This CDR3 spans 15 amino acids. The V gene's germline CDR1 is SGHAT and CDR2 FQNNGV. The CDR3 bases are TGTGCCAGCAGCTTAGTAGGGGGGTTACTCGACGAGCAGTACTTC. This translates into CASSLVGGLLDEQYF.

The gene calls are TRBV27 and TRBJ2-1, with D possibly called TRBD1 or TRBD2 (6 bases each). CDR1 and CDR2 (germline): MNHEY, SMNVEV (reference sequence). CDR3 size: 14 residues. Trimming stripped 7 bases from V and 3 bases from J, with 13 bases between. The CDR3 region has the DNA TGTGCCAGCATGGAAGGGGGGATCTACAATGAGCAGTTCTTC. Amino acids: CASMEGGIYNEQFF.

This clonotype has a handful of counts. The chain is built from TRBV21-1 and TRBJ2-3; TRBD2 is taken as the D call from the table, unchecked against the DNA. TRBV21-1 is termed a pseudogene. The CDR3 length is 16 residues. The CDR3 loop reads CASSNRTSGSTDTQYF. For the CDR3, the DNA is TGTGCCAGCAGCAATCGGACTAGCGGGTCTACAGATACGCAGTATTTT.

The V gene is TRBV9, the J gene TRBJ2-3, with TRBD2 matching 8 bases. This CDR3 is built from 15 residues. Per the germline V gene, CDR1 is SGDLS and CDR2 is YYNGEE. The ends lost 2 bases at V and 5 bases at J; junction bases unmatched: 7. The DNA of the CDR3 is TGTGCCAGCAGCGTGGACGGGGGGGCGTTAGATACGCAGTATTTT. As protein: CASSVDGGALDTQYF.

This chain connects TRBV10-3 to TRBJ1-2; possibly TRBD1 for D (5 bases). V lost 0 bases and J 2 bases, leaving 10 bases between the germline ends. There are 15 residues in the CDR3. CDR1 and CDR2 (germline): ENHRY, SYGVKD. The CDR3 nucleotides are TGTGCCATCAGTGAGTCGACAGTTGGGAACTATGGCTACACCTTC. It encodes CAISESTVGNYGYTF.

This clonotype was seen only once. CDR3 bases: TGTGCCAGTACCCCTCTGACAAACTTCTCTAACTATGGCTACACCTTC. The encoded protein is CASTPLTNFSNYGYTF. This chain links TRBV19 with TRBJ1-2; D is uncertain. Germline V gives CDR1 LNHDA, CDR2 SQIVND (reference sequence). The CDR3 has 16 residues. V gave up 7 bases and J gave up 0 bases, with 18 bases separating them.

The rearrangement joins TRBV9 to TRBJ2-2, with 7 nucleotides matching TRBD1. Unmatched junction bases numbered 12, after V lost 2 bases and J lost 8 bases. CDR3 size: 16 residues. Germline V gene lookup returns CDR1 SGDLS and CDR2 YYNGEE. The CDR3 region is CASSVTVATGSGELFF. The CDR3 region has the DNA TGTGCCAGCAGCGTCACGGTAGCGACAGGGTCGGGGGAGCTGTTTTTT.

The chain carries TRBV5-6 and TRBJ2-4; D unclear. The DNA end favors TRBJ2-5, so the J call may be wrong. The germline V gene has CDR1 SGHDT and CDR2 YYEEEE. The length of the CDR3 is 15 residues. For the CDR3, the DNA is TGTGCCAGCAGCTTAGGAATAAGGGACCAAGAGACCCAGTACTTC. Translation gives CASSLGIRDQETQYF.

This chain connects TRBV7-2 to TRBJ2-5, with TRBD2 identical over 9 bases. The CDR3 consists of 17 residues. Trimming at V came to 5 bases and at J to 11 bases, leaving 21 bases not matched to a gene. Germline CDR1 is SGHTA and CDR2 is FQGNSA. The CDR3: CASSPSALAGSYNEQYF. The CDR3, as DNA: TGTGCCAGCAGCCCCTCGGCACTAGCGGGCTCCTACAATGAGCAGTACTTC.

This clonotype was recorded once. The chain links TRBV28 to TRBJ2-1, with a possible D match to TRBD2 (6 bases). This CDR3 is built from 16 residues. Germline CDR1 and CDR2: MDHEN and SYDVKM. Trimming shortened V by 3 bases and J by 2 bases, and 14 bases separated the two germline ends. Written as DNA, the CDR3 is TGTGCCAGCAGTTTCCCCGGGGGTTTCACCTACAATGAGCAGTTCTTC. Its translation is CASSFPGGFTYNEQFF.

This clonotype was seen more than once but under ten times. The J gene is TRBJ1-2, the V gene TRBV10-3, with D perhaps matching TRBD1 (5 bases). Trimming shortened V by 4 bases and J by 3 bases, and 6 bases separated the two germline ends. This CDR3 contains 12 residues. The V gene's germline CDR1 is ENHRY and CDR2 SYGVKD. CDR3 region: CAISAGYYGYTF. CDR3 DNA: TGTGCCATCAGTGCAGGGTACTATGGCTACACCTTC.